Listed here is a single T cell receptor beta chain. This record comes from a study of blood T cell repertoires in COVID-19. In the study's own analysis: Quantification of nucleated cells was approximated via reference gene primer amplification. Profiled with immunoSEQ multiplex PCR; TCRdb holds only in-frame clones, not every one. From that table come the V and J calls and clone size; the DNA was used to work out D and trimming. The repertoire consists of 34,000 or so clones, with about nine tenths occurring once and the leading ten covering less than 2%. The sample comprised peripheral blood. The sequence derives from a man aged 45-65 years with active or convalescent COVID-19.

Here the CDR3 DNA reads TGTGCCAGCAGCTTGGGCGGGTTCCGGACAGGGCCTAGGGAGAATGGCTACACCTTC. Translation gives CASSLGGFRTGPRENGYTF. The rearrangement uses TRBV5-4 and TRBJ1-2, with 8 nucleotides matching TRBD1. The ends lost 0 bases at V and 6 bases at J; junction bases unmatched: 19. CDR1 and CDR2 (germline): SGHNT, YYREEE (reference sequence). CDR3 length equals 19 residues.